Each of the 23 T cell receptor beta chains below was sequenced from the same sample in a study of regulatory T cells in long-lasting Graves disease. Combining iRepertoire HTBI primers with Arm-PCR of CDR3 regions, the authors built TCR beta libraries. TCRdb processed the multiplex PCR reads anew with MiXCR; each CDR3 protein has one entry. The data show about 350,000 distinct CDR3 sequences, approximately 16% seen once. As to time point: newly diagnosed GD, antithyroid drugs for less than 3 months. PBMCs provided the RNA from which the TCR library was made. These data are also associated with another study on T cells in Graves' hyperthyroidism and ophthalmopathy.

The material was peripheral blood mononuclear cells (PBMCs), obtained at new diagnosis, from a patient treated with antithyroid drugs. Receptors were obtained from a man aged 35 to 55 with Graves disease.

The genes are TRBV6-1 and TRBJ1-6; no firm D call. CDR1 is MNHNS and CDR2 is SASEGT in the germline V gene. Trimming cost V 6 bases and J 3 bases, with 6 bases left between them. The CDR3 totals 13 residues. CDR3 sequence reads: CASRQYYNSPLHF. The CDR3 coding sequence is TGTGCCAGCAGACAGTACTATAATTCACCCCTCCACTTT.

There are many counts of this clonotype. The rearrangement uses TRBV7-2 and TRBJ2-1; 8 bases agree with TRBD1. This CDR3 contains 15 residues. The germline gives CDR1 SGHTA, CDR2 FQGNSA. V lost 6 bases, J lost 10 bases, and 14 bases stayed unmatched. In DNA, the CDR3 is TGTGCCAGCAGTCTGGCGGGACAGGCCCCAGTAGAGCAGTTCTTC. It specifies CASSLAGQAPVEQFF.

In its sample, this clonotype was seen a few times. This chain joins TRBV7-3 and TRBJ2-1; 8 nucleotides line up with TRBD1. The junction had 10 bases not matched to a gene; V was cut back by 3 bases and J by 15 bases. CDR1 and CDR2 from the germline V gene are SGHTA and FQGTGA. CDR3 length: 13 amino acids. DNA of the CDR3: TGTGCCAGCAGCTTGATTCAATGGGACAGGCTGTTCTTC. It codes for CASSLIQWDRLFF.

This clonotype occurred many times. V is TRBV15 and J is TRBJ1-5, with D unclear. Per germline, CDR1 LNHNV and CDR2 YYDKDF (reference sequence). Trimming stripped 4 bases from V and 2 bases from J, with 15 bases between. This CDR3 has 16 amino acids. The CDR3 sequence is CATSIETGLRNQPQHF. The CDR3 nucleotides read TGTGCCACCAGCATTGAGACGGGTCTTCGCAATCAGCCCCAGCATTTT.

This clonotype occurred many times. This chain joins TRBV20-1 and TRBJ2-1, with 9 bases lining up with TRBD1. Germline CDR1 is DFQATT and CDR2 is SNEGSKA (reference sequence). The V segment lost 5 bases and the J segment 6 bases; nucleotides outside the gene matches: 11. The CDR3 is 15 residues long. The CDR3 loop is CSAGNLGQGSNEQFF. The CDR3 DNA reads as TGCAGTGCTGGAAACCTAGGACAGGGGAGCAATGAGCAGTTCTTC.

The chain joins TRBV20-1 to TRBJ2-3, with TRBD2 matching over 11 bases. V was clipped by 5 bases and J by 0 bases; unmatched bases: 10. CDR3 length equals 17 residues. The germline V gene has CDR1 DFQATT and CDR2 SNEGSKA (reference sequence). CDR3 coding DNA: TGCAGTGCTGTGACTAGCGGGGCCCGCACTAGCACAGATACGCAGTATTTT. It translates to CSAVTSGARTSTDTQYF.

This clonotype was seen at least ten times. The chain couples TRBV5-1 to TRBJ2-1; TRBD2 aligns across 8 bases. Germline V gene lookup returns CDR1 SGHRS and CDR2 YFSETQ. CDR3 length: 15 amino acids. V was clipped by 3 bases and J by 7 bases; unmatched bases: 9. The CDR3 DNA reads TGCGCCAGCAGCTCTCCACCGGGACTAGGTAATGAGCAGTTCTTC. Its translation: CASSSPPGLGNEQFF.

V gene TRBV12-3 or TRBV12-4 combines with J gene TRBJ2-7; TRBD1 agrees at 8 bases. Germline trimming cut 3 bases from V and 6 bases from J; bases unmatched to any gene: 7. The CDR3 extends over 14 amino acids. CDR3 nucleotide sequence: TGTGCCAGCAGTTTTAACAGGGGGGTGGGCGAGCAGTACTTC. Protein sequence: CASSFNRGVGEQYF.

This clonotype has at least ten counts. CDR3 coding DNA: TGCAGTGCGGGACTCGGGACCTACGAGCAGTACTTC. Protein: CSAGLGTYEQYF. The chain is built from TRBV20-1 and TRBJ2-7, with D possibly TRBD2 on 6 matching bases. Looked up from germline, CDR1 is DFQATT and CDR2 is SNEGSKA (reference sequence). The CDR3 runs to 12 residues. Trimming pared 6 bases from V and 2 bases from J, leaving 11 bases between.

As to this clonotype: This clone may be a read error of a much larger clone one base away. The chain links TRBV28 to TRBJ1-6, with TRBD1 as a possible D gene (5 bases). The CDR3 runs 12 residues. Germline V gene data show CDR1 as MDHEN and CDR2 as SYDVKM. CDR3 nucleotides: TGTGCCAGCACAGGGAATAATTCACCCCCCCACTTT. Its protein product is CASTGNNSPPHF.

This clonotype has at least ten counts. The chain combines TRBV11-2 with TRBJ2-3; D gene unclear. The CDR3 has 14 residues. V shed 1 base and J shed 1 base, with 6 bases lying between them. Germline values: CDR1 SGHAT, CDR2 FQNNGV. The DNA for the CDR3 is TGTGCCAGCAGCTTAGTACGGGGCACAGATACGCAGTATTTT. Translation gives CASSLVRGTDTQYF.

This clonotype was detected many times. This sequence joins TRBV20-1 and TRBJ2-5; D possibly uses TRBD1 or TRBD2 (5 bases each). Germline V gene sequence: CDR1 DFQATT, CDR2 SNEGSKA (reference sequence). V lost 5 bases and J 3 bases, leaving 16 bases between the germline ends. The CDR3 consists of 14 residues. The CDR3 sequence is CSAPRPRGEETQYF. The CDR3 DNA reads TGCAGTGCTCCCCGACCGCGAGGGGAAGAGACCCAGTACTTC.

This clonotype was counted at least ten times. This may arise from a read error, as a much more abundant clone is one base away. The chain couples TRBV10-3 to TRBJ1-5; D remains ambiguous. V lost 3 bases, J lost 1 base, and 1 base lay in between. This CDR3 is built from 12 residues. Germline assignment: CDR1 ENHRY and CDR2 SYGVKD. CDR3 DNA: TGTGCCATCAGTGACAGCAATCAGCCCCAGCATTTT. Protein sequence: CAISDSNQPQHF.

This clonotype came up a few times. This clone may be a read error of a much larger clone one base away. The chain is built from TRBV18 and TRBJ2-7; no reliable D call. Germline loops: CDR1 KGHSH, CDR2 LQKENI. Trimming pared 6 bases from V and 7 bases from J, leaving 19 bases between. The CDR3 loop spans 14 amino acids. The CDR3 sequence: CASSRETGYNEQYF. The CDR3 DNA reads TGTGCCAGCTCTCGAGAGACTGGGTACAATGAGCAGTACTTC.

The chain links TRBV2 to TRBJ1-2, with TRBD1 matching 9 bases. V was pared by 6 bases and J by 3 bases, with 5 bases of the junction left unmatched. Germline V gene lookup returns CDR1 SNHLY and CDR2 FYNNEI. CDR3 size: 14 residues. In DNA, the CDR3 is TGTGCCAGCAGCGTCGACAGGGGGGACTATGGCTACACCTTC. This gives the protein CASSVDRGDYGYTF.

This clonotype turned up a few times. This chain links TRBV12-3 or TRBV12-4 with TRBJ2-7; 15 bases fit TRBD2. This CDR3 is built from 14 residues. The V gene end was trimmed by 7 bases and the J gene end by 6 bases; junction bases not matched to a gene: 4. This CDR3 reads CASKPGLAGGEQYF. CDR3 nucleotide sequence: TGTGCCAGCAAACCGGGACTAGCGGGGGGCGAGCAGTACTTC.

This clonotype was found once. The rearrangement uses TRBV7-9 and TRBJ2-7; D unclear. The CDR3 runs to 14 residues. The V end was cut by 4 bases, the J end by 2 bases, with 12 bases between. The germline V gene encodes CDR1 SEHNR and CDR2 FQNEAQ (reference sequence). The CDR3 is CASSSSRRTYEQYF. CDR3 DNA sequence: TGTGCCAGCAGCTCCTCCCGAAGAACCTACGAGCAGTACTTC. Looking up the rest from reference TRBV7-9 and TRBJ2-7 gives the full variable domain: DTGVSQNPRHKITKRGQNVTFRCDPISEHNRLYWYRQTLGQGPEFLTYFQNEAQLEKSRLLSDRFSAERPKGSFSTLEIQRTEQGDSAMYLCASSSSRRTYEQYFGPGTRLTVT.

CDR3 DNA sequence: TGTGCCAGCAGCTTAGTGCGCGGGGGGGCTGGAGATACGCAGTATTTT. Residues: CASSLVRGGAGDTQYF. This rearrangement joins TRBV11-3 to TRBJ2-3; TRBD2 aligns across 9 bases. Germline CDR1 is SGHNT and CDR2 is YENEEA. Trimming at V came to 1 base and at J to 5 bases, leaving 7 bases not matched to a gene. The CDR3 totals 16 residues.

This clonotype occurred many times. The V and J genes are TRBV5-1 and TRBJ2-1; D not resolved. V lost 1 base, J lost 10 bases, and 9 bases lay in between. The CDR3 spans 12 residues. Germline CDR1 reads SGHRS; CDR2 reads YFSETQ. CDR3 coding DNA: TGCGCCAGCAGCTTGACCAGAGAAGAGCAGTTCTTC. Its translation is CASSLTREEQFF.

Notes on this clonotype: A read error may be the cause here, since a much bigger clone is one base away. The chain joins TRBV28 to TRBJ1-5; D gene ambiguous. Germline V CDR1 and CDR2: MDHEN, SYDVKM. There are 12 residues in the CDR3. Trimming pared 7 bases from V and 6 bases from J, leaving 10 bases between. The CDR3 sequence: CASTDLGQPQHF. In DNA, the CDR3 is TGTGCCAGCACCGACCTGGGTCAGCCCCAGCATTTT.

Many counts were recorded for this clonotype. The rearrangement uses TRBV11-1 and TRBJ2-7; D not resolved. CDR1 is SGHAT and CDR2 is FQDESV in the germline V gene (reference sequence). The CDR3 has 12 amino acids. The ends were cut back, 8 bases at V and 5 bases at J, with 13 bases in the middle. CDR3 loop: CASGRGVHEQYF. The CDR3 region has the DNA TGTGCCAGCGGCCGTGGGGTCCACGAGCAGTACTTC.

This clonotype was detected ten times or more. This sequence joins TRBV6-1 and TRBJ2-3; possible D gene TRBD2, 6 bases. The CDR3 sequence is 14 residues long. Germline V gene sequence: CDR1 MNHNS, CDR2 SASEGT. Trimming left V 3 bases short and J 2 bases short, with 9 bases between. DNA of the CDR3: TGTGCCAGCAGTGAGGACTACCTCACAGATACGCAGTATTTT. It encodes CASSEDYLTDTQYF.

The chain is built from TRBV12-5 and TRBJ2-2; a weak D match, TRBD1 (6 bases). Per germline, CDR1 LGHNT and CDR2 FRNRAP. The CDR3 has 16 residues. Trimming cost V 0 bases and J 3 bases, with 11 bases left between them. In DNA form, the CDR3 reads TGTGCTAGTGGTTTGGTACTGGGGGCAGACACCGGGGAGCTGTTTTTT. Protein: CASGLVLGADTGELFF.